Listed below are T cell receptor beta chains from one sample, sequenced in a study of regulatory T cells in long-lasting Graves disease. TCRdb independently ran MiXCR on the multiplex PCR reads; one entry per CDR3 protein. The sample has 500,000 to 700,000 distinct CDR3 sequences; around 30% are singletons. Sequenced here: peripheral blood mononuclear cells (PBMCs), sampled when the disease was refractory, from a patient treated with antithyroid drugs. These receptors were obtained from a female donor with Graves disease. Each CDR3 is given with its conserved first and last residue. The D gene is left open where the match is weak. Only part of the rows carry a size: once, few, many, or a class if the clone is expanded.

J	size	D	V	DNA	CDR3
TRBJ2-1	.	.	TRBV10-1	TGCGCCAGCAGAGCCGGGCCCCTCGAAGGAAAGCAGTTCTTC	CASRAGPLEGKQFF
TRBJ2-7	.	.	TRBV19	TGTGCCAGTAGTATTAGGGGGGACGAGCAGTACTTC	CASSIRGDEQYF
TRBJ1-1	.	.	TRBV2	TGTGCCAGCAGGGTTTTTTTTTTCGCTGAAGCTTTCTTT	CASRVFFFAEAFF
TRBJ1-1	.	.	TRBV29-1	TGCAGCGTTGACCCCCCGGGGTTGGGGACTGAAGCTTTCTTT	CSVDPPGLGTEAFF
TRBJ2-7	few	TRBD1	TRBV12-3/TRBV12-4	TGTGCCAGCAGTTCGGGACAGGGCCTTTGGCAGCAGTACTTC	CASSSGQGLWQQYF
TRBJ1-2	many	.	TRBV28	TGTGCCAGCAGTTTAGGTGGGACCCCCCAGGGCTATGGCTACACCTTC	CASSLGGTPQGYGYTF
TRBJ2-7	.	.	TRBV2	TGTGCCAGCAGTGAAGAGGGGGGGTCGGGGGAGCAGTACTTC	CASSEEGGSGEQYF
TRBJ2-7	.	TRBD1	TRBV12-3/TRBV12-4	TGTGCCAGCAGTTTTACATGGGGACAGGGGGTCTCCTACGAGCGGTACTTC	CASSFTWGQGVSYERYF
TRBJ1-5	.	.	TRBV25-1	TGTGCCAGCAGTGCGGTGGGGGACAATCAGCCCCAGCATTTT	CASSAVGDNQPQHF
TRBJ2-5	.	.	TRBV28	TGTGCCAGCAGTTTACCCCCAGGCAGCACCCAGTACTTC	CASSLPPGSTQYF
TRBJ2-7	.	TRBD2	TRBV6-2/TRBV6-3	TGTGCCAGCAGCACCTATAGCGGGCAGCGGTACGAGCAGTACTTC	CASSTYSGQRYEQYF
TRBJ1-6	few	.	TRBV12-3/TRBV12-4	TGTGCCAGCAGCGGGACCTCGAATTCACCCCTCCACTTT	CASSGTSNSPLHF
TRBJ2-6	many	.	TRBV7-3	TGTGCCAGCAGCTTAATCGGGGCCAACGTCCTGACTTTC	CASSLIGANVLTF
TRBJ1-1	.	.	TRBV6-2/TRBV6-3	TGTGCCAGCAGTCCCACCCCGGGACACCAAGCTTTCTTT	CASSPTPGHQAFF
TRBJ1-5	.	.	TRBV28	TGTGCCAGTCGCAGAGAAGGACGGCCCCAGCATTTT	CASRREGRPQHF
TRBJ1-1	few	TRBD1	TRBV20-1	TGCAGTGCTAGAACCGGACAGGGTGGGAACACTGAAGCTTTCTTT	CSARTGQGGNTEAFF
TRBJ2-5	.	TRBD2	TRBV20-1	TGCAGTGCTAGACTCTCGGCGGGAGGAGAGACCCAGTACTTC	CSARLSAGGETQYF
TRBJ2-5	few	TRBD1	TRBV9	TGTGCCAGCAGCGGGACAGGGGGTGCGGAGACCCAGTACTTC	CASSGTGGAETQYF
TRBJ2-5	.	TRBD2	TRBV7-3	TGTGCCAGCAGCTTAGGGACTAGCGAGACCCTGTACTTC	CASSLGTSETLYF
TRBJ2-5	few	TRBD1	TRBV7-9	TGTGCCAGCAGCCACAAGGGGACAGGGCTGGAGACCCAGTACTTC	CASSHKGTGLETQYF
TRBJ1-2	few	.	TRBV5-1	TGCGCCAGCAGCTTGGGTCTGGGATCCAACTACGGCTACACCTTC	CASSLGLGSNYGYTF
TRBJ1-6	.	.	TRBV2	TGTGCCAGCAGTGGGCACTCGGAAGGGCATAATTCACCCCTCCACTTT	CASSGHSEGHNSPLHF
TRBJ2-1	.	.	TRBV28	TGTGCCAGCAGTTTGAGACGGGTCAGCTCCTACAATGAGCAGTTCTTC	CASSLRRVSSYNEQFF
TRBJ2-6	.	.	TRBV27	TGTGCCAGCCGGAATCAGGGAACTGGGGCCAACGTCCTGACTTTC	CASRNQGTGANVLTF
TRBJ1-6	.	.	TRBV2	TGTGCCAGCAGTGGGTCGGGGTTGTCCGGATCACCCCTCCACTTT	CASSGSGLSGSPLHF
TRBJ2-7	.	.	TRBV4-1	TGCGCCAGCAGCCAAGTCGTGGCAGTAGGCTCCTACGAGCAGTACTTC	CASSQVVAVGSYEQYF
TRBJ1-2	few	TRBD1	TRBV12-3/TRBV12-4	TGTGCCAGCAGTCAAGGGGGCGGTAACTATGGCTACACCTTC	CASSQGGGNYGYTF
TRBJ1-6	few	.	TRBV6-5	TGTGCCAGCAGTTACTACCCTAATGTTTCACCCCTCCACTTT	CASSYYPNVSPLHF
TRBJ2-7	.	TRBD1	TRBV4-1	TGTGCCAGCAGCCACCGACAGGGCTACGAGCAGTACTTC	CASSHRQGYEQYF